This T cell receptor beta chain was identified in a study of Ad26.COV2.S vaccination and SARS-CoV-2 variants. Some clones are missing from TCRdb's copy, which holds only in-frame ones; the method was immunoSEQ multiplex PCR. The sample comprises about 480,000 clones, around nine tenths of which are singletons, and roughly 12% rests with the top ten. Noted treatment: 15 to 20 received Ad26.COV2.S at low or high dose, single or two shots; roughly five received placebo; per-sample allocation not given. On day 63 after the first injection, vaccine and placebo recipients gave samples. V gave up 4 bases and J gave up 6 bases, with 16 bases separating them. The CDR3 length is 15 residues. In germline, CDR1 is MRHNA, CDR2 SNTAGT. General study findings and limits: The study found higher spike-specific TCR breadth in vaccine than placebo recipients.

Turning to this clone: What it binds is unknown.

The clonotype originates from a person aged 18-65 years who received the Ad26.COV2.S COVID-19 vaccine or a placebo. The chain links TRBV6-4 to TRBJ2-1; D gene unclear. The sample here was peripheral blood, taken in a trial of Ad26.COV2.S vaccine versus placebo. The CDR3 here is CASSVLGIGINEQFF. The DNA of the CDR3 is TGTGCCAGCAGTGTGTTGGGGATTGGTATCAATGAGCAGTTCTTC.